The T cell receptor beta chain under discussion was sequenced for a study of cytomegalovirus exposure and HLA in healthy donors. Trimming removed 2 bases from V and 4 bases from J, with 12 bases in between. The CDR3 is 14 amino acids. Per the germline V gene, CDR1 is MNHEY and CDR2 is SVGAGI. The PCR was carried out with 60 Vbeta primers and 13 Jbeta primers. Repertoires were generated with immunoSEQ multiplex PCR, while TCRdb's copy carries only in-frame clones and drops some. The sample carries some 130,000 clones, 70% to 80% recorded once. The sequenced sample consisted of PBMCs. The J gene is TRBJ2-7, the V gene TRBV6-5; D uncertain. This TCR came from an older woman in good health and CMV-seropositive. CDR3 sequence reads: CASSYGQQLYEQYF. DNA for the CDR3: TGTGCCAGCAGTTACGGTCAACAGCTATACGAGCAGTACTTC.